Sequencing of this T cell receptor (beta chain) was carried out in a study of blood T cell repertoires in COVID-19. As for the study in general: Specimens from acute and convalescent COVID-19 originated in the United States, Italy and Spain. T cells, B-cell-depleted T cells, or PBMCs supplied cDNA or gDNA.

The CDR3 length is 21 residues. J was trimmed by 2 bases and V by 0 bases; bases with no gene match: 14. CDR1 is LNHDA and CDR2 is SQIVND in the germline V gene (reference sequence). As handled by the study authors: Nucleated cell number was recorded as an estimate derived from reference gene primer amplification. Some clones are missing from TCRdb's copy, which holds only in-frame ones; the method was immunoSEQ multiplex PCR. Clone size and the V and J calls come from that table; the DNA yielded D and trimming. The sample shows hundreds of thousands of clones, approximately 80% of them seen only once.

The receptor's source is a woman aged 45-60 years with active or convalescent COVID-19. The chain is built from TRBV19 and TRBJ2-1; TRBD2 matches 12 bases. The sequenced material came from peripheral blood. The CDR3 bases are TGTGCCAGTAGTATAGATCTCGGGGACTCAGGACTAGCGGGGACCTACAATGAGCAGTTCTTC. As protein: CASSIDLGDSGLAGTYNEQFF. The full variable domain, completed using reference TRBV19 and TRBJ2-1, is DGGITQSPKYLFRKEGQNVTLSCEQNLNHDAMYWYRQDPGQGLRLIYYSQIVNDFQKGDIAEGYSVSREKKESFPLTVTSAQKNPTAFYLCASSIDLGDSGLAGTYNEQFFGPGTRLTVL.